This T cell receptor (beta chain) was documented in a study of cytomegalovirus exposure and HLA in healthy donors. Primers: 60 Vbeta forward and 13 Jbeta reverse. Sequencing used immunoSEQ multiplex PCR; TCRdb keeps in-frame clones, though not all of them. The repertoire consists of 65,000 to 90,000 clones, with about four fifths occurring once and the leading ten covering 4% to 5%. Germline V gene sequence: CDR1 GTSNPN, CDR2 SVGIG (reference sequence). The CDR3 spans 13 residues. Trimming left V 5 bases short and J 6 bases short, with 16 bases between. This clone was detected a few times. Its antigen is undetermined. Overall study results and limits: In an earlier analysis, in some 500 donors, most V segments appeared productive either ~87% or ~30% of the time. The study dropped some indistinguishable V segments, TRBV6-2 and TRBV6-3 among them. Later analysis associated a missense DCLRE1C variant with TCR beta V- and J-gene trimming. DRB1 showed the most TCR associations and HLA-C the fewest in a later analysis, as rates varied by HLA locus.

The rearrangement joins TRBV30 to TRBJ1-1; D might be TRBD1 (5 bases). This TCR came from a man in his 60s in good health and CMV-seronegative. The sequenced material came from PBMCs. In nucleotides, the CDR3 is TGTGCCTGGGTTAGGGGCTCAAGGTCTGAAGCTTTCTTT. Translation: CAWVRGSRSEAFF.